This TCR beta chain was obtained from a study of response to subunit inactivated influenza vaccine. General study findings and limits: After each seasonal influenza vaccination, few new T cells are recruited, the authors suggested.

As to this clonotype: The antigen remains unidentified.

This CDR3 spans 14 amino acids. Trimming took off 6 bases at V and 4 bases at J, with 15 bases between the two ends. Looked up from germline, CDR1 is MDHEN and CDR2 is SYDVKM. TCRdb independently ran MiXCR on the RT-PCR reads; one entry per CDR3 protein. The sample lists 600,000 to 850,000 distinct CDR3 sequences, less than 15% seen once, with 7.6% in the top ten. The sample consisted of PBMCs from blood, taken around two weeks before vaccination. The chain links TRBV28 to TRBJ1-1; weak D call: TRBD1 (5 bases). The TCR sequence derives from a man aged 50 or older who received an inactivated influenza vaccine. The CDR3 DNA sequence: TGTGCCAGCAGCTTAGACATTAGGGGCACTGAAGCTTTCTTT. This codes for CASSLDIRGTEAFF.